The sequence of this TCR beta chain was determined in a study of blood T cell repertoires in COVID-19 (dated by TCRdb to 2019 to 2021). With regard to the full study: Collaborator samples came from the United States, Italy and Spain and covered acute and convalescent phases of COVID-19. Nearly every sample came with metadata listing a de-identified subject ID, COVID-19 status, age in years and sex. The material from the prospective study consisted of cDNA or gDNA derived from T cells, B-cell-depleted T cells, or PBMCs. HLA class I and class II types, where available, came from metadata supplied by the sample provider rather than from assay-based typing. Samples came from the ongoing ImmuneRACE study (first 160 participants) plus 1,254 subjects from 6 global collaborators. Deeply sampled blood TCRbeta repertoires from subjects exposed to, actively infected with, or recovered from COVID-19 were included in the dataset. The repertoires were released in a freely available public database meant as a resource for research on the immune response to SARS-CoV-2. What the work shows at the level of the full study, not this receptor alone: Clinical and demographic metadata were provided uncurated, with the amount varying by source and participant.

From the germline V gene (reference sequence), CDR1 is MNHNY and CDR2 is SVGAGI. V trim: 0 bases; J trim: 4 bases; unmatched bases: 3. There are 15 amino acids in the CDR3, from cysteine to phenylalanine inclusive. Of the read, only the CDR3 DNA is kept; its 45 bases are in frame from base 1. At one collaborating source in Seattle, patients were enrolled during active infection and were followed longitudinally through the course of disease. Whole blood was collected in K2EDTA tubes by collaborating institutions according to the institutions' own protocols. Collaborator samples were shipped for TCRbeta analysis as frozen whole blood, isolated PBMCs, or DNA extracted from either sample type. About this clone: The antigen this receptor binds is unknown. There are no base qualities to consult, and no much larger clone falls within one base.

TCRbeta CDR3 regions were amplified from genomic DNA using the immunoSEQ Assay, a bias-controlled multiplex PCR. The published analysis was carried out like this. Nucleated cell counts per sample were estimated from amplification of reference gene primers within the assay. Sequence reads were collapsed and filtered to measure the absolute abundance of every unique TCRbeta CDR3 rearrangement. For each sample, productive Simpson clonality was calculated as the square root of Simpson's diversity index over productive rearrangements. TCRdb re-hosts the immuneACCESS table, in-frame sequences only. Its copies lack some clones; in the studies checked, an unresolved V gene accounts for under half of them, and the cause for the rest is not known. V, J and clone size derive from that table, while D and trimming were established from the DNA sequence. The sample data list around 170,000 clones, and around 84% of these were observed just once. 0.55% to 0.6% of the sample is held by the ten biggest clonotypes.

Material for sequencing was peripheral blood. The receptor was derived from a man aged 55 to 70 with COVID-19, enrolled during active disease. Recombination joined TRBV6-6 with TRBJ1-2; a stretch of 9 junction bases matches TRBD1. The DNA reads TGTGCCAGCAGTTACTCGGGACAGGGAGGCTATGGCTACACCTTC. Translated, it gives CASSYSGQGGYGYTF.